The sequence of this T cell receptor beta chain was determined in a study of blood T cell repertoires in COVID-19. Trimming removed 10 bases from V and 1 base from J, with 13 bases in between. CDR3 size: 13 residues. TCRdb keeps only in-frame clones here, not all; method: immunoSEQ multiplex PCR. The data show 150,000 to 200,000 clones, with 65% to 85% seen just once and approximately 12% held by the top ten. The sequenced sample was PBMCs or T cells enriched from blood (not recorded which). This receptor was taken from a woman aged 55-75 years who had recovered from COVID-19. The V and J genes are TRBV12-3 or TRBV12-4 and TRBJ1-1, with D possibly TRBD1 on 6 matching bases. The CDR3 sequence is CATGGQPNTEAFF. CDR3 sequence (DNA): TGTGCCACCGGGGGGCAGCCGAACACTGAAGCTTTCTTT.